This T cell receptor (beta chain) was sequenced during a study of blood T cell repertoires in COVID-19. The germline V gene encodes CDR1 MDHEN and CDR2 SYDVKM. J lost 0 bases, V lost 2 bases, and 4 bases had no gene match. There are 16 residues in the CDR3. The protocol was immunoSEQ multiplex PCR, while the TCRdb copy is restricted to in-frame clones and leaves out a portion. The sample shows over 75,000 clones, around nine tenths of them seen only once. This clonotype was sampled from a human donor with COVID-19, enrolled during active disease. The donor label of this sample is uncertain. Sequenced sample: peripheral blood. The chain has TRBV28 and TRBJ1-3; TRBD1 aligns across 7 bases. CDR3 residues: CASSLQGVRSGNTIYF. In DNA form, the CDR3 reads TGTGCCAGCAGTTTACAGGGGGTGCGCTCTGGAAACACCATATATTTT. Looking up the rest from reference TRBV28 and TRBJ1-3 gives the full variable domain: DVKVTQSSRYLVKRTGEKVFLECVQDMDHENMFWYRQDPGLGLRLIYFSYDVKMKEKGDIPEGYSVSREKKERFSLILESASTNQTSMYLCASSLQGVRSGNTIYFGEGSWLTVV.